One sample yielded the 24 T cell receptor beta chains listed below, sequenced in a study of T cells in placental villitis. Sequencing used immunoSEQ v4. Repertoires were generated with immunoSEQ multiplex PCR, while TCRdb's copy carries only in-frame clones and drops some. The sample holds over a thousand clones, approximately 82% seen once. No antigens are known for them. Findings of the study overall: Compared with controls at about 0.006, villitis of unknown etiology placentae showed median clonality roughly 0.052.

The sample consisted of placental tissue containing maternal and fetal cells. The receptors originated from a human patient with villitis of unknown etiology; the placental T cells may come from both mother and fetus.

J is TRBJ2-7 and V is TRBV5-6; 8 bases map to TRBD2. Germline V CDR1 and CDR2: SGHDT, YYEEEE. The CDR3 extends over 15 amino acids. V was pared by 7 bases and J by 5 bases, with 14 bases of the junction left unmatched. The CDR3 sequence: CASGEGSGSVHEQYF. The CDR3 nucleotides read TGTGCCAGCGGTGAGGGAAGCGGGAGTGTCCACGAGCAGTACTTC.

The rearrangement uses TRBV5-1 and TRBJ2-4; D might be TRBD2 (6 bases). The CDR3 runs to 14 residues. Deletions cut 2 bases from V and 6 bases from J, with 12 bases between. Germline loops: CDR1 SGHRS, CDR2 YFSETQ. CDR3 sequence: CASSFGTHLNIQYF. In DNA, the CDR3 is TGCGCCAGCAGCTTCGGGACTCACCTAAACATTCAGTACTTC.

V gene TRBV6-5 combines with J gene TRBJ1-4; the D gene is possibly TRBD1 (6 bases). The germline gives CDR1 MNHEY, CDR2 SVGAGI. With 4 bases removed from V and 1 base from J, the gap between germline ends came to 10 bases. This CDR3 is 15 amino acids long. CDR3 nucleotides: TGTGCCAGCAGTTTGGGACAATTAACTAATGAAAAACTGTTTTTT. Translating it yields CASSLGQLTNEKLFF.

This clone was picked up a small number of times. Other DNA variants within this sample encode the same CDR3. In DNA, the CDR3 is TGTGCCTGGAGTGTGAAGGTAGAATCTGAAAAACTGTTTTTT. Translated, it gives CAWSVKVESEKLFF. The J gene is TRBJ1-4, the V gene TRBV30; D uncertain. The CDR3 extends over 14 amino acids. Trimming left V 0 bases short and J 7 bases short, with 12 bases between. CDR1 is GTSNPN and CDR2 is SVGIG in the germline V gene (reference sequence).

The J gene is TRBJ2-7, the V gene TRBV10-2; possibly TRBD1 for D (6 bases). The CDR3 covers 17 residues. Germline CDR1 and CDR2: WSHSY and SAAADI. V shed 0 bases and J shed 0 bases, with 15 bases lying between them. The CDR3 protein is CASSESWYRVYSYEQYF. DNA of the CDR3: TGCGCCAGCAGTGAGTCATGGTACAGGGTTTACTCCTACGAGCAGTACTTC.

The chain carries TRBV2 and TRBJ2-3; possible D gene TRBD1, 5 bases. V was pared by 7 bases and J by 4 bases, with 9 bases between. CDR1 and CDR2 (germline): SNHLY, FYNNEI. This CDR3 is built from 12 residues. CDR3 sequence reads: CASNVRADTQYF. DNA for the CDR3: TGTGCCAGCAACGTCAGGGCAGATACGCAGTATTTT.

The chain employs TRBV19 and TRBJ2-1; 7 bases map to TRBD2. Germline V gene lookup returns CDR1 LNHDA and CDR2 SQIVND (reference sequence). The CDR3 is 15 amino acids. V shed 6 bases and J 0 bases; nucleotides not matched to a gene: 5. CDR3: CASSPSGSSYNEQFF. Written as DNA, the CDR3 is TGTGCCAGTAGCCCTAGCGGAAGCTCCTACAATGAGCAGTTCTTC.

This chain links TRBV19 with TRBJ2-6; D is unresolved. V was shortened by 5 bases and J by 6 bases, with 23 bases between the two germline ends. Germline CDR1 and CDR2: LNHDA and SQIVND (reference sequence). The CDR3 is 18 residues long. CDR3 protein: CASSGRRQITKSANVLTF. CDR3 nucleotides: TGTGCCAGTAGTGGACGCCGACAAATCACAAAGTCGGCCAACGTCCTGACTTTC.

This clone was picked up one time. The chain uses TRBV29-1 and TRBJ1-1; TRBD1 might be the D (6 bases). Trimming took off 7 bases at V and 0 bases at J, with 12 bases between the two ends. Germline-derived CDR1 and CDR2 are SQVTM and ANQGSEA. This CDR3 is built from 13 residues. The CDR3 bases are TGCAGCGCCCGACAGGAAGTGAACACTGAAGCTTTCTTT. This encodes CSARQEVNTEAFF.

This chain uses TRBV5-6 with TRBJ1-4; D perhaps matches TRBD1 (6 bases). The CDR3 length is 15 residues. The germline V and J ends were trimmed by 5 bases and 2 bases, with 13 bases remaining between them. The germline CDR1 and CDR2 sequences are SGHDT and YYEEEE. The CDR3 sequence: CASSRHRGTNEKLFF. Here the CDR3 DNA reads TGTGCCAGCAGTCGCCATAGGGGGACTAATGAAAAACTGTTTTTT.

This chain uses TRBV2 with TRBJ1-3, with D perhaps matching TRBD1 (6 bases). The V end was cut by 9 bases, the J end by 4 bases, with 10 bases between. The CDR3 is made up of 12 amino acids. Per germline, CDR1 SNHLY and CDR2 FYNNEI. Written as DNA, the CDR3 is TGTGCCAGTAGGGGGGTCGGAAACACCATATATTTT. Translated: CASRGVGNTIYF.

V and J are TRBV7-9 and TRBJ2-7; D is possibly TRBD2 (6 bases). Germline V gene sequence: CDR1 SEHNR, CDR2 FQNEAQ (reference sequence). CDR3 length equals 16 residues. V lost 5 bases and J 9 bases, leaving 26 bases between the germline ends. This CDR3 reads CASSPRDSQGLRGQYF. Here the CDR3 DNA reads TGTGCCAGCAGCCCGCGGGACTCCCAGGGCTTACGCGGGCAGTACTTC.

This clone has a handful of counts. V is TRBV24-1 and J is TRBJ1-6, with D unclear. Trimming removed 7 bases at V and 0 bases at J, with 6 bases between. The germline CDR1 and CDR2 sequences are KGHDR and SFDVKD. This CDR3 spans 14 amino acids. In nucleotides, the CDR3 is TGTGCCACCAGCCAGAGCTCCTATAATTCACCCCTCCACTTT. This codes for CATSQSSYNSPLHF.

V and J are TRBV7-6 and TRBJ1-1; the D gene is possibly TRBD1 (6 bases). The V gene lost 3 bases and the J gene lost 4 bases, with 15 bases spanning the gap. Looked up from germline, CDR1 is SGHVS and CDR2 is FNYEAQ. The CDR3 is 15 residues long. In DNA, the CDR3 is TGTGCCAGCAGCTTGACAGCGGCAGGGGTCACTGAAGCTTTCTTT. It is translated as CASSLTAAGVTEAFF.

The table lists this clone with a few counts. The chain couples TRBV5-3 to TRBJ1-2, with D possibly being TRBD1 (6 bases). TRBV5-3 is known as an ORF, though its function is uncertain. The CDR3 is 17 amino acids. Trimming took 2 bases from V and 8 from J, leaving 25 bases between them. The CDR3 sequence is CARSLKRQVENIKGYTF. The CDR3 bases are TGTGCCAGAAGCTTAAAGCGACAGGTGGAAAATATAAAGGGCTACACCTTC.

For the CDR3, the DNA is TGTGCCAGCAGTGAAATGGCCAGGACAACCTATGGCTACACCTTC. This sequence encodes CASSEMARTTYGYTF. The V call is TRBV6-1, the J call TRBJ1-2; a possible D gene is TRBD1 (5 bases). The CDR3 extends over 15 amino acids. V dropped 2 bases and J dropped 4 bases, with 14 bases sitting between them. Germline values: CDR1 MNHNS, CDR2 SASEGT.

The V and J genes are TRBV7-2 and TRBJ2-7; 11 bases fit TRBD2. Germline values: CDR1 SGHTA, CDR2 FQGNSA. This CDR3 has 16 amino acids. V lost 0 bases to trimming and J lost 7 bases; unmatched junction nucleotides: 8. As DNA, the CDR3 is TGTGCCAGCAGCTTAGCTTCTAGCGGGGGGCCGGGGGAGCAGTACTTC. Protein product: CASSLASSGGPGEQYF.

The chain's CDR3 is CAISEGSFYGYTF. The CDR3 DNA reads as TGTGCCATCAGTGAGGGCAGTTTCTATGGCTACACCTTC. This chain uses TRBV10-3 with TRBJ1-2; no reliable D call. Germline-derived CDR1 and CDR2 are ENHRY and SYGVKD. The CDR3 extends over 13 amino acids. V was trimmed by 2 bases and J by 4 bases, leaving 8 bases between them.

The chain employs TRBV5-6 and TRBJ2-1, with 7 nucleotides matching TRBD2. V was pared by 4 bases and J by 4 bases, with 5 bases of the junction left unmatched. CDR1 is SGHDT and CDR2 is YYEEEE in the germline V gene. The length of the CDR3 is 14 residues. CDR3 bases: TGTGCCAGCAGCCTGTCTAGCGGATACAATGAGCAGTTCTTC. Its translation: CASSLSSGYNEQFF. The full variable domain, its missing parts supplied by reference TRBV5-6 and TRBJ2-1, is DAGVTQSPTHLIKTRGQQVTLRCSPKSGHDTVSWYQQALGQGPQFIFQYYEEEERQRGNFPDRFSGHQFPNYSSELNVNALLLGDSALYLCASSLSSGYNEQFFGPGTRLTVL.

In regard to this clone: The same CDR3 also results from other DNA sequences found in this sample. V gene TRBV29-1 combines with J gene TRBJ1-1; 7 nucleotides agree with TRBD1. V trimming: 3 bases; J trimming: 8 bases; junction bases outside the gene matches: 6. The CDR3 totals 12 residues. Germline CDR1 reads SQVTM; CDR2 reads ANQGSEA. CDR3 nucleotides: TGCAGCGTTGAGTCCGACAGGGCAGAAGCTTTCTTT. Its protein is CSVESDRAEAFF.

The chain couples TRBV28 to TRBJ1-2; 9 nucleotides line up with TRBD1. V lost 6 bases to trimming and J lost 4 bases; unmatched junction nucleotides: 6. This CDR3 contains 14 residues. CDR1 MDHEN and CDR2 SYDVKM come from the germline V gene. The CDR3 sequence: CASSTGQGGYGYTF. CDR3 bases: TGTGCCAGCAGCACGGGACAGGGAGGCTATGGCTACACCTTC.

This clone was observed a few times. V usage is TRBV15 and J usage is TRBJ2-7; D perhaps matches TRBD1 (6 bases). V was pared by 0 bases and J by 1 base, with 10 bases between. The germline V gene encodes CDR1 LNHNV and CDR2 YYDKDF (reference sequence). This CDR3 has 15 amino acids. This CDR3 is CATSRDLDSSYEQYF. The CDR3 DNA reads TGTGCCACCAGCAGAGATTTGGACAGTTCCTACGAGCAGTACTTC.

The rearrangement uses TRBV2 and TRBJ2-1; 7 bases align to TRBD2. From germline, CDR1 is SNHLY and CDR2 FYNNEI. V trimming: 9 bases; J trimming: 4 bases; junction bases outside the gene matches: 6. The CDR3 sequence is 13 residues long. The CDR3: CARGEGPYNEQFF. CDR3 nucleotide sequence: TGTGCCAGGGGGGAGGGCCCGTACAATGAGCAGTTCTTC.

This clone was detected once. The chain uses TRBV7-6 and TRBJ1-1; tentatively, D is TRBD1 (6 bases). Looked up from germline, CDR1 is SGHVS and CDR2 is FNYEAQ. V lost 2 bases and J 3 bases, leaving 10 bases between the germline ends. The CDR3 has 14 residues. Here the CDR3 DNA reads TGTGCCAGCAGCTTAAGGGGGGCGGACACTGAAGCTTTCTTT. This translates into CASSLRGADTEAFF.